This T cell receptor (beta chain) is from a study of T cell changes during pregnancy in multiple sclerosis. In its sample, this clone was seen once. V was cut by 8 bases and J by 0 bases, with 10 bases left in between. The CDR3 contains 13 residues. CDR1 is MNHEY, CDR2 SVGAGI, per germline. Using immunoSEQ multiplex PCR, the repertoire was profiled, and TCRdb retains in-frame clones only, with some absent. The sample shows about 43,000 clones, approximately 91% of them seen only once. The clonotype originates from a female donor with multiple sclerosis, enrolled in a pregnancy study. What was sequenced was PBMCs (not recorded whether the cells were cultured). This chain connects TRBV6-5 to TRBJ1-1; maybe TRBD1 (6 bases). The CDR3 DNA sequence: TGTGCCAGCGGACAGACTATGAACACTGAAGCTTTCTTT. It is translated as CASGQTMNTEAFF.